This entry lists 24 T cell receptor beta chains sequenced from one sample in a study of cytomegalovirus exposure and HLA in healthy donors (TCRdb year 2017). The library was generated by the immunoSEQ multiplex PCR assay. For the multiplex PCR, a mixture combining 60 forward primers for TCR Vbeta segments and 13 reverse primers for TCR Jbeta segments was used. TCRdb holds this immuneACCESS table with in-frame rearrangements only. Some clones are missing; in checked studies, unresolved V genes explain under half, and the rest has no known cause. Within this sample are about 82,000 clones, with 65% to 80% of them counted one time only. About an eighth of the sample belongs to the ten largest clones. Sequenced: PBMCs. All receptors derive from a human donor in good health.

The V call is TRBV6-5, the J call TRBJ1-2; D may be TRBD1 (6 bases). The CDR3 runs to 15 residues. Germline V lookup: CDR1 MNHEY, CDR2 SVGAGI. V was clipped by 8 bases and J by 5 bases, with 21 bases between them. This CDR3 is CASLNSGDVGYGYTF. The CDR3 region has the DNA TGTGCCAGCCTTAATTCAGGGGATGTTGGGTATGGCTACACCTTC.

This clone was observed a handful of times. The gene calls are TRBV25-1 and TRBJ2-3, with a possible D match to TRBD2 (7 bases). From germline, CDR1 is MGHDK and CDR2 SYGVNS. The CDR3 runs to 13 residues. V was trimmed by 6 bases and J by 4 bases, leaving 11 bases between them. The DNA of the CDR3 is TGTGCCAGCAGGGGGGGGCCCCCAGATACGCAGTATTTT. It yields the protein CASRGGPPDTQYF. The variable domain in full, with the rest retrieved from reference TRBV25-1 and TRBJ2-3, is EADIYQTPRYLVIGTGKKITLECSQTMGHDKMYWYQQDPGMELHLIHYSYGVNSTEKGDLSSESTVSRIRTEHFPLTLESARPSHTSQYLCASRGGPPDTQYFGPGTRLTVL.

This clone showed up many times. CDR3 in DNA: TGTGCCACCGTGGGGCAGGGTTTGAGCACAGATACGCAGTATTTT. Its protein is CATVGQGLSTDTQYF. V and J are TRBV6-5 and TRBJ2-3, with a possible D match to TRBD1 (5 bases). This CDR3 has 15 amino acids. Germline V gene sequence: CDR1 MNHEY, CDR2 SVGAGI. With 10 bases removed from V and 0 bases from J, the gap between germline ends came to 17 bases.

The V and J genes are TRBV6-5 and TRBJ1-1; no clear D gene. This CDR3 is 14 amino acids long. Trimming shortened V by 0 bases and J by 3 bases, and 8 bases separated the two germline ends. CDR1 and CDR2 (germline): MNHEY, SVGAGI. In nucleotides, the CDR3 is TGTGCCAGCAGTTACTCCTCCGGGGACACTGAAGCTTTCTTT. Translated, it gives CASSYSSGDTEAFF.

This chain uses TRBV20-1 with TRBJ1-1, with unresolved D. Trimming shortened V by 3 bases and J by 9 bases, and 8 bases separated the two germline ends. This CDR3 region has 10 residues. The germline V gene has CDR1 DFQATT and CDR2 SNEGSKA (reference sequence). CDR3 nucleotide sequence: TGCAGTGCTAGTCTGAACAAAGCTTTCTTT. It is translated as CSASLNKAFF.

The V call is TRBV6-1, the J call TRBJ1-5; possible D gene TRBD1, 6 bases. CDR3 length: 13 residues. The V end was cut by 5 bases, the J end by 6 bases, with 11 bases between. The germline gives CDR1 MNHNS, CDR2 SASEGT. CDR3 coding DNA: TGTGCCAGCAGTTATCAAGGGGGTCAGCCCCAGCATTTT. This encodes CASSYQGGQPQHF.

J is TRBJ1-5 and V is TRBV2; 8 bases fit TRBD1. This CDR3 comprises 15 residues. V dropped 6 bases and J dropped 0; count of bases not matched to a gene: 4. Germline V lookup: CDR1 SNHLY, CDR2 FYNNEI. CDR3 region: CASSGQGTSNQPQHF. CDR3 sequence (DNA): TGTGCCAGCAGCGGACAGGGTACTAGCAATCAGCCCCAGCATTTT.

This chain links TRBV4-3 with TRBJ2-1, with D unresolved. Germline V gives CDR1 LGHNA, CDR2 YSLEER. This CDR3 contains 14 residues. V was cut by 0 bases and J by 9 bases, with 12 bases left in between. In DNA form, the CDR3 reads TGCGCCAGCAGCCAAGACCCCAGCCCGGGTGAGCAGTTCTTC. As protein: CASSQDPSPGEQFF.

This clone has ten or more counts. The CDR3 spells CASSLLAGDTEAFF. CDR3 DNA sequence: TGTGCCAGCAGCCTACTCGCAGGGGACACTGAAGCTTTCTTT. The chain combines TRBV6-5 with TRBJ1-1, with D possibly matching TRBD1 (6 bases). Per germline, CDR1 MNHEY and CDR2 SVGAGI. The CDR3 sequence is 14 residues long. Trimming removed 6 bases from V and 3 bases from J, with 14 bases in between.

The chain uses TRBV4-1 and TRBJ2-3; 12 positions match TRBD2. CDR3 length: 17 amino acids. Germline loops: CDR1 MGHRA, CDR2 YSYEKL. V shed 3 bases and J 2 bases; nucleotides not matched to a gene: 6. CDR3 coding DNA: TGCGCCAGCAGCCAGGCTAGACTAGCGGGGGCCACAGATACGCAGTATTTT. This sequence encodes CASSQARLAGATDTQYF.

The J gene is TRBJ1-6, the V gene TRBV11-2; 7 bases match TRBD1. CDR3 length: 15 residues. Germline values: CDR1 SGHAT, CDR2 FQNNGV. The V gene end was trimmed by 4 bases and the J gene end by 7 bases; junction bases not matched to a gene: 7. The CDR3 region is CASSSEGQRNSPLHF. CDR3 in DNA: TGTGCCAGCAGCTCAGAGGGACAGAGGAATTCACCCCTCCACTTT.

The V gene is TRBV6-1, the J gene TRBJ1-2; tentative D call: TRBD1 (5 bases). The CDR3 runs to 15 residues. V gave up 3 bases and J gave up 8 bases, with 19 bases separating them. Germline values: CDR1 MNHNS, CDR2 SASEGT. The CDR3 bases are TGTGCCAGCAGTGAGGGGCCAGGGAGGTCTCACGGCTACACCTTC. It translates to CASSEGPGRSHGYTF.

J is TRBJ1-5 and V is TRBV6-7, with 8 bases matching TRBD1. TRBV6-7 is an ORF; its function is uncertain. The CDR3 loop spans 16 amino acids. With V trimmed by 3 bases and J by 3 bases, 7 bases remained unmatched. In DNA, the CDR3 is TGTGCCAGCAGTTATCTTCGGGGACAGGTCAATCAGCCCCAGCATTTT. It codes for CASSYLRGQVNQPQHF.

This clone was observed a handful of times. CDR3 DNA: TGTGCCAGCAGCGCAAGCGGGGAGAACACAGATACGCAGTATTTT. Translating it yields CASSASGENTDTQYF. The chain is built from TRBV9 and TRBJ2-3, with TRBD2 matching over 7 bases. CDR1 is SGDLS, CDR2 YYNGEE, per germline. V lost 3 bases and J lost 2; bases outside the gene matches: 6. This CDR3 region has 15 residues.

The rearrangement uses TRBV5-1 and TRBJ1-2; 8 nucleotides agree with TRBD1. Germline values: CDR1 SGHRS, CDR2 YFSETQ. This CDR3 is 13 amino acids long. Losses at the gene ends were 1 base for V and 7 bases for J; bases not matched to a gene: 3. CDR3 in DNA: TGCGCCAGCAGCTTGCAGGGGGCGAGTGGCTACACCTTC. This gives the protein CASSLQGASGYTF. Full variable domain (missing parts from reference TRBV5-1 and TRBJ1-2): KAGVTQTPRYLIKTRGQQVTLSCSPISGHRSVSWYQQTPGQGLQFLFEYFSETQRNKGNFPGRFSGRQFSNSRSEMNVSTLELGDSALYLCASSLQGASGYTFGSGTRLTVV.

This chain uses TRBV27 with TRBJ2-3, with a weak D call TRBD2 (6 bases). The V gene lost 6 bases and the J gene lost 2 bases, with 12 bases spanning the gap. Germline V gene data show CDR1 as MNHEY and CDR2 as SMNVEV (reference sequence). This CDR3 is built from 14 residues. The CDR3 region is CASRRDWPTDTQYF. The CDR3 DNA follows: TGTGCCAGCAGAAGGGACTGGCCCACAGATACGCAGTATTTT.

This clone showed up just once. The V call is TRBV18, the J call TRBJ2-6; D unresolved. The germline gives CDR1 KGHSH, CDR2 LQKENI. V gave up 2 bases and J gave up 4 bases, with 9 bases separating them. This CDR3 has 15 amino acids. CDR3 sequence reads: CASSPTVNGANVLTF. The CDR3, as DNA: TGTGCCAGCTCACCAACGGTAAACGGGGCCAACGTCCTGACTTTC.

The V gene is TRBV5-1, the J gene TRBJ2-5; 10 nucleotides align to TRBD1. V was clipped by 4 bases and J by 5 bases; unmatched bases: 11. CDR3 length: 16 residues. Germline-derived CDR1 and CDR2 are SGHRS and YFSETQ. The CDR3 protein is CASSPTGTGVGETQYF. The CDR3 coding sequence is TGCGCCAGCAGCCCAACCGGGACAGGGGTTGGGGAGACCCAGTACTTC.

With respect to this clone: One end of the junction fails to match germline, which may point to a read error. V usage is TRBV6-1 and J usage is TRBJ2-7, with D possibly TRBD1 on 5 matching bases. This CDR3 spans 13 amino acids. Germline-derived CDR1 and CDR2 are MNHNS and SASEGT. CDR3 protein: CASGAPGSHEQYF. CDR3 DNA sequence: TGTGCCAGCGGGGCCCCGGGCTCCCACGAGCAGTACTTC.

The rearrangement links TRBV7-8 to TRBJ2-3, with D possibly being TRBD2 (6 bases). Trimming cost V 1 base and J 6 bases, with 11 bases left between them. Germline assignment: CDR1 SGHVS and CDR2 FQNEAQ. This CDR3 comprises 14 residues. The chain's CDR3 is CASSLGPAGDTQYF. The CDR3 nucleotides read TGTGCCAGCAGCTTAGGCCCCGCGGGGGATACGCAGTATTTT.

V is TRBV2 and J is TRBJ1-4; TRBD1 aligns across 8 bases. J gave up 7 bases and V 6 bases, and 7 bases lay outside the gene matches. Germline V gene sequence: CDR1 SNHLY, CDR2 FYNNEI. CDR3 length: 14 residues. This CDR3 is CASSPGGKGEKLFF. The CDR3 coding sequence is TGTGCCAGCAGCCCAGGGGGCAAGGGTGAAAAACTGTTTTTT.

This clone was observed a few times. The CDR3 protein is CASSGGTAYRYTF. CDR3 DNA: TGTGCCAGTAGTGGAGGGACGGCATATCGCTACACCTTC. The V and J genes are TRBV19 and TRBJ1-2, with D tentatively TRBD1 (5 bases). The germline V gene has CDR1 LNHDA and CDR2 SQIVND (reference sequence). The CDR3 has 13 amino acids. The V end lost 5 bases, the J end lost 9 bases, and 16 bases lay between the germline ends.

CDR3 DNA sequence: TGTGCCAGCACCCGTGGACAGGGTAGTTCCGAGCAGTACTTC. Translated: CASTRGQGSSEQYF. V gene TRBV6-5 combines with J gene TRBJ2-7; TRBD1 matches at 8 bases. The CDR3 length is 14 residues. Germline V CDR1 and CDR2: MNHEY, SVGAGI. V was clipped by 7 bases and J by 6 bases; unmatched bases: 11.

The chain has TRBV11-3 and TRBJ2-2; TRBD1 matches at 11 bases. CDR1 is SGHNT and CDR2 is YENEEA in the germline V gene. V lost 8 bases to trimming and J lost 6 bases; unmatched junction nucleotides: 8. This CDR3 spans 15 amino acids. Written as DNA, the CDR3 is TGTGCCAGCCAGCCGTCGGGACAGGGGGCCGGGGAGCTGTTTTTT. This sequence encodes CASQPSGQGAGELFF.